This entry features one T cell receptor (beta chain) sequence. Assay: immunoSEQ multiplex PCR; the TCRdb copy retains only in-frame clones and omits some. The sample has about 78,000 clones, 90% seen once. This sample stems from a study of blood T cell repertoires in COVID-19. On the study more broadly: The origin of the acute and convalescent COVID-19 samples was the United States, Italy and Spain. PBMCs, B-cell-depleted T cells, or T cells were the source of the cDNA or gDNA that made up the material.

V lost 4 bases and J lost 6; bases outside the gene matches: 4. Germline V CDR1 and CDR2: MRHNA, SNTAGT. The CDR3 contains 15 residues. The source of this sequence is a woman aged 45-60 years in a cohort sampled during active COVID-19. The V call is TRBV6-4, the J call TRBJ2-2; 11 nucleotides line up with TRBD2. Sequencing was done on a sample of peripheral blood. In DNA, the CDR3 is TGTGCCAGCAGTGTGACTAGCGGGACAGCCGGGGAGCTGTTTTTT. Its translation is CASSVTSGTAGELFF.